This T cell receptor beta chain was found in a study of vaccination effects on CD4 cells after COVID-19. Study as a whole: A median of 72 days separated the second dose and sampling. Study-level findings and limits: Convalescent patients were few in the study, and early post-infection timepoints were absent.

Scientists isolated CD4+ T cells after a roughly nine-day culture period ended. Each person got two doses of an mRNA SARS-CoV-2 vaccine, BNT162b2 or mRNA-1273. TCRdb's copy holds only in-frame clones and misses some; the assay was immunoSEQ multiplex PCR. The sample consists of tens of thousands of clones, under 85% of them appearing once. The sample holds one count of this clone. Its cognate antigen is unknown. The CDR3 is made up of 15 amino acids. In germline, CDR1 is GTSNPN, CDR2 SVGIG (reference sequence). The V gene end was trimmed by 5 bases and the J gene end by 7 bases; junction bases not matched to a gene: 12.

The sequencing here drew on CD4+ T cells from PBMCs cultured without peptide, taken after COVID-19 vaccination. The clonotype comes from a human donor who received a COVID-19 vaccine. This sequence joins TRBV30 and TRBJ1-4, with 8 positions matching TRBD1. This CDR3 reads CAWSGPGGASEKLFF. The CDR3 DNA reads as TGTGCCTGGTCCGGTCCAGGGGGCGCGAGTGAAAAACTGTTTTTT.